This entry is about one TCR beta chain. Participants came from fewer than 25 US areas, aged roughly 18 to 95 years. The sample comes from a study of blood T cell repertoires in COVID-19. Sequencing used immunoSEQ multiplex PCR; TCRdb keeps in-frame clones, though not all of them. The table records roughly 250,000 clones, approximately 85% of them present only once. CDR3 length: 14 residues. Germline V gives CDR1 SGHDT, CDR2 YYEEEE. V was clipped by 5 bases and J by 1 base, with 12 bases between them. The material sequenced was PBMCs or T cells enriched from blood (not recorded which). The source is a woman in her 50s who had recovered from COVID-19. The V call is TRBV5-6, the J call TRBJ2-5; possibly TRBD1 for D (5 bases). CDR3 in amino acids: CASSQTGAQETQYF. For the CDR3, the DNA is TGTGCCAGCAGTCAAACAGGCGCCCAAGAGACCCAGTACTTC.